This TCR beta chain was identified during a study of cytomegalovirus exposure and HLA in healthy donors. CDR1 SGHRS and CDR2 YFSETQ come from the germline V gene. V gave up 0 bases and J gave up 4 bases; unmatched junction bases: 10. There are 16 residues in the CDR3. The primer mix had 60 Vbeta and 13 Jbeta primers. Data came from immunoSEQ multiplex PCR; TCRdb stores just in-frame clones and leaves some out. The table has 60,000 to 75,000 clones, around 76% seen once. The donors were healthy bone marrow donors. Study-wide points: Specificity of a few CMV-associated chains for CMV antigens was verified in vitro.

This clone has just a few counts. Its antigen remains unidentified. V is TRBV5-1 and J is TRBJ2-7; TRBD1 matches at 7 bases. The origin of this receptor is a woman aged 30 to 39 in good health and CMV-seropositive. Sequenced: PBMCs. CDR3 loop: CASSLVTGASTYEQYF. DNA of the CDR3: TGCGCCAGCAGCTTGGTCACAGGGGCCTCTACTTACGAGCAGTACTTC.